One and the same sample provided the 29 T cell receptor beta chains below, sequenced in a study of early stage breast cancer tumors. TCRdb keeps only in-frame clones here, not all; method: immunoSEQ multiplex PCR. This sample has 32,000 or so clones, with 72% found just once. Sequencing used blood. All receptors derive from a person aged 45-60 years with breast cancer.

The rearrangement uses TRBV15 and TRBJ2-5; D might be TRBD2 (6 bases). This CDR3 has 15 amino acids. Trimming stripped 7 bases from V and 1 base from J, with 16 bases between. Germline CDR1 is LNHNV and CDR2 is YYDKDF (reference sequence). In DNA, the CDR3 is TGTGCCACCACCATAGGAGGGAGGTCCCAAGAGACCCAGTACTTC. This codes for CATTIGGRSQETQYF.

This chain connects TRBV27 to TRBJ1-2; TRBD1 aligns across 7 bases. V trimming: 6 bases; J trimming: 4 bases; junction bases outside the gene matches: 8. The CDR3 is made up of 14 amino acids. Germline-derived CDR1 and CDR2 are MNHEY and SMNVEV (reference sequence). The CDR3 DNA is TGTGCCAGCAGACCACGGGACAGTCTCTATGGCTACACCTTC. This translates into CASRPRDSLYGYTF.

This clone turned up a few times. CDR3 sequence (DNA): TGCAGCGTTGGAGACGGGGGATGGGGGCCCCAGCATTTT. Its protein is CSVGDGGWGPQHF. This sequence joins TRBV29-1 and TRBJ1-5, with TRBD1 as a possible D gene (5 bases). The germline gives CDR1 SQVTM, CDR2 ANQGSEA. CDR3 size: 13 residues. V was cut by 4 bases and J by 9 bases, with 16 bases left in between.

The rearrangement uses TRBV7-9 and TRBJ2-5; a possible D gene is TRBD2 (6 bases). Germline CDR1 and CDR2: SEHNR and FQNEAQ (reference sequence). The CDR3 totals 13 residues. With 5 bases removed from V and 7 bases from J, the gap between germline ends came to 14 bases. CDR3 loop: CASSPGEEVTQYF. Here the CDR3 DNA reads TGTGCCAGCAGCCCCGGGGAGGAGGTGACCCAGTACTTC.

This chain joins TRBV18 and TRBJ1-5; possibly TRBD1 for D (5 bases). The V end lost 6 bases, the J end lost 3 bases, and 21 bases lay between the germline ends. The CDR3 contains 17 residues. CDR1 and CDR2 (germline): KGHSH, LQKENI. The CDR3 DNA sequence: TGTGCCAGCTCCCTAGGGGTCCAGGGAGGGTACAATCAGCCCCAGCATTTT. Translated, it gives CASSLGVQGGYNQPQHF.

The chain is built from TRBV9 and TRBJ2-5, with TRBD2 identical over 7 bases. The CDR3 has 14 residues. V trimming: 0 bases; J trimming: 4 bases; junction bases outside the gene matches: 3. Germline CDR1 reads SGDLS; CDR2 reads YYNGEE. The CDR3 is CASSVGAGAETQYF. In nucleotides, the CDR3 is TGTGCCAGCAGCGTAGGGGCGGGAGCAGAGACCCAGTACTTC. The whole variable domain, filled in from reference TRBV9 and TRBJ2-5, reads DSGVTQTPKHLITATGQRVTLRCSPRSGDLSVYWYQQSLDQGLQFLIQYYNGEERAKGNILERFSAQQFPDLHSELNLSSLELGDSALYFCASSVGAGAETQYFGPGTRLLVL.

This sequence joins TRBV7-8 and TRBJ1-2, with D uncertain. Germline CDR1 and CDR2: SGHVS and FQNEAQ. V was pared by 2 bases and J by 7 bases, with 11 bases between. CDR3 length: 13 residues. In DNA form, the CDR3 reads TGTGCCAGCAGCTTACAGGACGTAGGTGGCTACACCTTC. Its protein is CASSLQDVGGYTF. The variable domain in full, completed from reference TRBV7-8 and TRBJ1-2, reads GAGVSQSPRYKVAKRGQDVALRCDPISGHVSLFWYQQALGQGPEFLTYFQNEAQLDKSGLPSDRFFAERPEGSVSTLKIQRTQQEDSAVYLCASSLQDVGGYTFGSGTRLTVV.

The CDR3 DNA reads as TGTGCCAGCAGCGAACGCGGCACAGATACGCAGTATTTT. It is translated as CASSERGTDTQYF. The rearrangement links TRBV7-9 to TRBJ2-3; D unresolved. The length of the CDR3 is 13 residues. Trimming removed 5 bases from V and 1 base from J, with 7 bases in between. Per germline, CDR1 SEHNR and CDR2 FQNEAQ (reference sequence).

J is TRBJ1-5 and V is TRBV19; maybe TRBD1 (5 bases). The CDR3 loop spans 14 amino acids. Trimming left V 10 bases short and J 1 base short, with 14 bases between. Per germline, CDR1 LNHDA and CDR2 SQIVND (reference sequence). CDR3 sequence reads: CATDLGGSNQPQHF. CDR3 in DNA: TGTGCCACCGATCTCGGGGGGAGCAATCAGCCCCAGCATTTT.

V is TRBV5-6 and J is TRBJ2-7; 11 nucleotides align to TRBD2. The J segment lost 2 bases and the V segment lost 5 bases, leaving 3 bases of the junction unmatched. In germline, CDR1 is SGHDT, CDR2 YYEEEE. This CDR3 comprises 14 residues. The CDR3, as DNA: TGTGCCAGCAGGGAGACTAGCGGGGCCTACGAGCAGTACTTC. It is translated as CASRETSGAYEQYF.

V is TRBV19 and J is TRBJ2-1, with TRBD2 matching 10 bases. The germline gives CDR1 LNHDA, CDR2 SQIVND (reference sequence). The V and J ends lost 9 bases and 7 bases, in that order; junction bases with no gene match: 9. The CDR3 loop spans 14 amino acids. For the CDR3, the DNA is TGTGCCAGCTCCAGCGGGAGGGTTTTGAATGAGCAGTTCTTC. Protein sequence: CASSSGRVLNEQFF.

The rearrangement uses TRBV7-2 and TRBJ2-7, with TRBD2 identical over 10 bases. The V segment lost 8 bases and the J segment 0 bases; nucleotides outside the gene matches: 7. This CDR3 is built from 15 residues. Germline CDR1 is SGHTA and CDR2 is FQGNSA. CDR3 sequence: CASVLAGGFSYEQYF. The CDR3 region has the DNA TGTGCCAGCGTCTTAGCGGGAGGCTTCTCCTACGAGCAGTACTTC.

This rearrangement joins TRBV25-1 to TRBJ2-7, with 9 bases that match TRBD2. Trimming at V came to 6 bases and at J to 4 bases, leaving 13 bases not matched to a gene. The CDR3 covers 16 residues. CDR1 is MGHDK and CDR2 is SYGVNS in the germline V gene. The CDR3 reads CASRSGGSGGRYEQYF. CDR3 DNA: TGTGCCAGCAGATCCGGAGGTAGCGGGGGACGGTACGAGCAGTACTTC.

Worth noting for this clone: A junction boundary mismatches the germline segment, possibly from a read error. The V and J genes are TRBV7-7 and TRBJ2-3; TRBD2 matches 9 bases. Per the germline V gene, CDR1 is SSHAT and CDR2 is FNYEAQ (reference sequence). CDR3 length: 15 residues. CDR3 protein: CASSPLAGVIGTQYF. The DNA for the CDR3 is TGTGCTAGCAGCCCGTTAGCGGGAGTGATCGGTACGCAGTATTTT.

CDR3 loop: CASSLRLAGGGTGELFF. The CDR3, as DNA: TGTGCCAGCAGCCTAAGACTAGCGGGAGGAGGAACCGGGGAGCTGTTTTTT. This chain uses TRBV7-2 with TRBJ2-2; 13 bases fit TRBD2. CDR1 is SGHTA and CDR2 is FQGNSA in the germline V gene. This CDR3 is 17 amino acids long. Trimming took 5 bases from V and 5 from J; bases not matched to a gene: 8.

The rearrangement uses TRBV6-5 and TRBJ2-5; 7 bases are shared with TRBD2. Trimming took 5 bases from V and 1 from J; bases not matched to a gene: 1. The CDR3 has 13 amino acids. The germline gives CDR1 MNHEY, CDR2 SVGAGI. The CDR3 sequence is CASSAGVQETQYF. The CDR3 DNA reads as TGTGCCAGCAGTGCGGGGGTCCAAGAGACCCAGTACTTC.

The chain carries TRBV7-9 and TRBJ1-1; tentatively, D is TRBD1 (6 bases). The germline V gene encodes CDR1 SEHNR and CDR2 FQNEAQ (reference sequence). The CDR3 runs 16 residues. Deletions cut 1 base from V and 1 base from J, with 13 bases between. CDR3: CASSLVFGGGNTEAFF. Written as DNA, the CDR3 is TGTGCCAGCAGCTTAGTATTTGGGGGCGGGAACACTGAAGCTTTCTTT.

This chain joins TRBV11-1 and TRBJ2-5; D ambiguous. The V and J ends lost 2 bases and 1 base respectively, with 23 bases between them. The CDR3 contains 19 residues. Germline V gene data show CDR1 as SGHAT and CDR2 as FQDESV (reference sequence). The chain's CDR3 is CASSLNPPAPSYPQETQYF. CDR3 coding DNA: TGTGCCAGCAGCTTAAATCCCCCGGCGCCCTCGTATCCCCAAGAGACCCAGTACTTC.

The genes are TRBV19 and TRBJ2-2; 10 bases align to TRBD1. This CDR3 spans 12 amino acids. The V gene's germline CDR1 is LNHDA and CDR2 SQIVND (reference sequence). J was trimmed by 6 bases and V by 10 bases; bases with no gene match: 2. The CDR3 coding sequence is TGTGCCACGACAGGGGGCTCCGGGGAGCTGTTTTTT. This gives the protein CATTGGSGELFF.

This clone has more than one count but fewer than ten. The genes are TRBV10-1 and TRBJ2-1; 12 bases are shared with TRBD2. CDR3 length: 18 amino acids. V lost 4 bases, J lost 2 bases, and 9 bases stayed unmatched. The V gene's germline CDR1 is WNHNN and CDR2 SYGVQD (reference sequence). DNA of the CDR3: TGCGCCAGCAGTGCCGGGACTAGCGGGTTCAACACCTACAATGAGCAGTTCTTC. It encodes CASSAGTSGFNTYNEQFF.

The V gene is TRBV7-3, the J gene TRBJ2-5; a weak D match, TRBD2 (6 bases). V gave up 5 bases and J gave up 1 base, with 11 bases separating them. The CDR3 contains 14 residues. Germline loops: CDR1 SGHTA, CDR2 FQGTGA. The CDR3 DNA follows: TGTGCCAGCAGCCCCGGGAGTCGCCAAGAGACCCAGTACTTC. This codes for CASSPGSRQETQYF.

The V and J genes are TRBV4-2 and TRBJ2-7; D uncertain. The V end lost 2 bases, the J end lost 3 bases, and 8 bases lay between the germline ends. This CDR3 comprises 13 residues. The germline V gene has CDR1 LGHNA and CDR2 YNFKEQ. CDR3 residues: CASSQLRGYEQYF. The CDR3 nucleotides read TGTGCCAGCAGCCAACTTAGAGGCTACGAGCAGTACTTC.

This clone has a handful of counts. The V and J genes are TRBV2 and TRBJ2-7; D is unresolved. The CDR3 covers 12 residues. Trimming shortened V by 7 bases and J by 4 bases, and 11 bases separated the two germline ends. The germline V gene has CDR1 SNHLY and CDR2 FYNNEI. CDR3 DNA: TGTGCCAGCACCCAAACGAATTACGAGCAGTACTTC. This sequence encodes CASTQTNYEQYF.

This CDR3 is CAIRRGTEDYEQYF. The CDR3 DNA is TGTGCCATCAGGAGGGGGACAGAGGACTACGAGCAGTACTTC. This sequence joins TRBV10-3 and TRBJ2-7; the match to TRBD1 covers 7 bases. V lost 6 bases, J lost 3 bases, and 8 bases stayed unmatched. The germline CDR1 and CDR2 sequences are ENHRY and SYGVKD. The CDR3 contains 14 residues.

The J gene is TRBJ2-1, the V gene TRBV10-3, with D perhaps matching TRBD2 (7 bases). Trimming left V 0 bases short and J 4 bases short, with 10 bases between. This CDR3 spans 15 amino acids. Germline CDR1 is ENHRY and CDR2 is SYGVKD. CDR3 protein: CAISESGGGYNEQFF. In nucleotides, the CDR3 is TGTGCCATCAGTGAGTCGGGAGGGGGGTACAATGAGCAGTTCTTC.

The chain recombines TRBV7-9 with TRBJ1-3, with D unclear. CDR3 length: 15 residues. Trimming pared 4 bases from V and 1 base from J, leaving 11 bases between. From germline, CDR1 is SEHNR and CDR2 FQNEAQ (reference sequence). The CDR3: CASSSIRLSGNTIYF. CDR3 bases: TGTGCCAGCAGCTCCATCCGGTTATCTGGAAACACCATATATTTT.

The chain employs TRBV5-6 and TRBJ1-2, with 8 bases matching TRBD1. The trim removed 6 bases at V and 1 base at J, leaving 5 bases unmatched. CDR3 length: 14 amino acids. CDR1 SGHDT and CDR2 YYEEEE come from the germline V gene. CDR3 sequence reads: CASNLDRDNYGYTF. The CDR3, as DNA: TGTGCCAGCAACCTGGACAGGGATAACTATGGCTACACCTTC. The whole variable domain, remainder taken from reference TRBV5-6 and TRBJ1-2, is DAGVTQSPTHLIKTRGQQVTLRCSPKSGHDTVSWYQQALGQGPQFIFQYYEEEERQRGNFPDRFSGHQFPNYSSELNVNALLLGDSALYLCASNLDRDNYGYTFGSGTRLTVV.

This clone turned up a few times. The chain combines TRBV7-9 with TRBJ1-1, with 7 nucleotides matching TRBD1. Trimming cost V 7 bases and J 0 bases; bases outside gene matches: 5. Germline assignment: CDR1 SEHNR and CDR2 FQNEAQ (reference sequence). The CDR3 spans 14 residues. CDR3: CASIPGTVNTEAFF. CDR3 sequence (DNA): TGTGCCAGCATTCCCGGGACAGTGAACACTGAAGCTTTCTTT.

The rearrangement uses TRBV5-4 and TRBJ2-7; no clear D gene. The CDR3 extends over 15 amino acids. CDR1 is SGHNT and CDR2 is YYREEE in the germline V gene (reference sequence). Trimming left V 1 base short and J 6 bases short, with 17 bases between. The CDR3 sequence is CASSLWSRTPGEQYF. For the CDR3, the DNA is TGTGCCAGCAGCTTGTGGTCGCGGACCCCTGGCGAGCAGTACTTC.